A single TCR beta chain is shown here with its context. The data originate from a study of T cell changes during pregnancy in multiple sclerosis. Clones were sequenced by immunoSEQ multiplex PCR, and TCRdb holds only the in-frame ones, with some missing. The sample holds tens of thousands of clones; 94% are singletons and the top ten take around 0.86%. This CDR3 is 15 amino acids long. CDR1 and CDR2 (germline): SEHNR, FQNEAQ (reference sequence). Trimming cost V 4 bases and J 2 bases; bases outside gene matches: 5. Sequencing used peripheral blood, obtained in the third trimester of pregnancy. The sequence was obtained from a female donor with multiple sclerosis, enrolled in a pregnancy study. The chain recombines TRBV7-9 with TRBJ1-2, with 9 bases matching TRBD1. This CDR3 reads CASSWGDRENYGYTF. CDR3 in DNA: TGTGCCAGCAGCTGGGGGGACAGGGAAAACTATGGCTACACCTTC.